Sequencing of this T cell receptor (beta chain) was carried out in a study of shared clonotypes between healthy human individuals. The study's findings and limits: Investigators expected sequencing depth to affect clonotype sharing among donors. With few donors, the genetic and exposure-history diversity represented was limited.

The table came from immunoSEQ multiplex PCR; TCRdb's copy has only in-frame clones and leaves some out. This table holds around 610,000 clones, 96% found once. Concerning this clone: No antigen is known for it.

CD45RO-negative, CCR7-positively selected cells formed the naive CD8 fraction, excluding terminally differentiated effector memory CD45RA+ cells. Healthy HIV-negative adults without recent acute infections or vaccinations served as donors. The CDR3 contains 14 residues. The V gene lost 6 bases and the J gene lost 7 bases, with 16 bases spanning the gap. Germline CDR1 reads MDHEN; CDR2 reads SYDVKM. The sequencing input was naive CD8+ T cells sorted from blood. This TCR was sampled from a woman in her twenties or thirties in good health. This chain uses TRBV28 with TRBJ1-5, with D hard to call. The CDR3 reads CASSLLNPTQPQHF. In nucleotides, the CDR3 is TGTGCCAGCAGCCTACTCAACCCCACCCAGCCCCAGCATTTT.